This passage covers 31 T cell receptor beta chains from one sample sequenced in a study of CD4 T cells in relation to SARS-CoV-2 and coronaviruses. Unexposed donor CD4+ T cells date from about 2011-2018, before the COVID-19 pandemic. Here immunoSEQ multiplex PCR was the method, and the copy in TCRdb shows in-frame clones only, minus some. The data show under 70,000 clones, 75% to 90% seen once. Specimen: memory CD4+ T cells from PBMCs. Every receptor here comes from a human donor in good health.

The chain carries TRBV9 and TRBJ2-1; 10 nucleotides match TRBD2. CDR3 size: 15 residues. Germline V lookup: CDR1 SGDLS, CDR2 YYNGEE. V shed 2 bases and J 10 bases; nucleotides not matched to a gene: 9. In nucleotides, the CDR3 is TGTGCCAGCAGCGTGCGAGCGGGAGGGCCACAGGAGCAGTTCTTC. This gives the protein CASSVRAGGPQEQFF.

The table lists this clone with a few counts. This chain links TRBV7-8 with TRBJ1-5; no clear D gene. CDR3 length: 13 residues. Germline CDR1 SGHVS, CDR2 FQNEAQ. V was cut by 1 base and J by 3 bases, with 4 bases left in between. The CDR3 DNA is TGTGCCAGCAGCTTAGAGGACAATCAGCCCCAGCATTTT. It specifies CASSLEDNQPQHF.

The chain carries TRBV12-3 or TRBV12-4 and TRBJ1-5; D unclear. This CDR3 has 13 residues. V was cut by 5 bases and J by 5 bases, with 10 bases left in between. The CDR3 loop is CASSPSWDQPQHF. CDR3 nucleotides: TGTGCCAGCAGTCCCAGTTGGGATCAGCCCCAGCATTTT.

The chain employs TRBV19 and TRBJ2-3, with 8 bases matching TRBD2. The germline CDR1 and CDR2 sequences are LNHDA and SQIVND (reference sequence). The CDR3 is made up of 14 amino acids. After removal of 4 bases from V and 8 bases from J, the junction contained 8 bases not matched to a gene. The CDR3 loop reads CASSTSGFDGTQYF. In DNA form, the CDR3 reads TGTGCCAGTAGTACTAGCGGGTTTGACGGTACGCAGTATTTT.

The chain carries TRBV2 and TRBJ1-6, with 9 bases matching TRBD1. CDR1 and CDR2 from the germline V gene are SNHLY and FYNNEI. The CDR3 extends over 15 amino acids. Trimming at V came to 4 bases and at J to 7 bases, leaving 5 bases not matched to a gene. The CDR3 sequence is CASSGGQGGNSPLHF. The CDR3 DNA reads as TGTGCCAGCAGTGGGGGACAGGGAGGAAATTCACCCCTCCACTTT.

The genes are TRBV19 and TRBJ2-1; tentatively, D is TRBD2 (6 bases). CDR3 size: 15 residues. Trimming took 5 bases from V and 9 from J, leaving 20 bases between them. Germline lookup yields CDR1 LNHDA and CDR2 SQIVND (reference sequence). CDR3 amino acids: CASSWFRGSVGEQFF. The CDR3 DNA sequence: TGTGCCAGTAGTTGGTTCCGGGGGTCCGTTGGTGAGCAGTTCTTC.

This chain links TRBV19 with TRBJ1-3; the D gene is possibly TRBD1 (5 bases). The germline V and J ends were trimmed by 3 bases and 4 bases, with 10 bases remaining between them. The CDR3 loop spans 14 amino acids. The germline V gene has CDR1 LNHDA and CDR2 SQIVND (reference sequence). The CDR3 loop reads CASSIGGDGNTIYF. In nucleotides, the CDR3 is TGTGCCAGTAGTATCGGAGGGGACGGAAACACCATATATTTT.

In regard to this clone: The sample contains more than one DNA sequence encoding this CDR3. The V call is TRBV9, the J call TRBJ2-5; D gene unclear. This CDR3 comprises 14 residues. Per germline, CDR1 SGDLS and CDR2 YYNGEE. V lost 0 bases, J lost 5 bases, and 11 bases lay in between. CDR3 sequence: CASSVDPGQETQYF. The CDR3 region has the DNA TGTGCCAGCAGCGTAGACCCTGGGCAGGAGACCCAGTACTTC.

The rearrangement joins TRBV10-3 to TRBJ2-7, with D possibly being TRBD1 (5 bases). Germline V gene data show CDR1 as ENHRY and CDR2 as SYGVKD. V lost 9 bases, J lost 7 bases, and 13 bases lay in between. The CDR3 contains 11 residues. The CDR3, as DNA: TGTGCCATAAGAAGGGGCCGAGAGCAGTACTTC. Amino acids: CAIRRGREQYF.

This sequence joins TRBV27 and TRBJ1-6; D is unclear. V was pared by 3 bases and J by 2 bases, with 14 bases between. This CDR3 region has 17 residues. Per the germline V gene, CDR1 is MNHEY and CDR2 is SMNVEV (reference sequence). Written as DNA, the CDR3 is TGTGCCAGCAGTTTGGAACCGCAGGCAACCTATAATTCACCCCTCCACTTT. Translation: CASSLEPQATYNSPLHF.

The rearrangement joins TRBV28 to TRBJ2-2, with D possibly matching TRBD1 (6 bases). Per the germline V gene, CDR1 is MDHEN and CDR2 is SYDVKM. The length of the CDR3 is 17 residues. Trimming removed 6 bases from V and 0 bases from J, with 17 bases in between. CDR3: CASRERGQLANTGELFF. The CDR3 DNA sequence: TGTGCCAGCAGGGAAAGGGGACAACTCGCGAACACCGGGGAGCTGTTTTTT.

There are a few counts of this clone. This chain joins TRBV6-1 and TRBJ1-4; D perhaps matches TRBD1 (5 bases). Germline values: CDR1 MNHNS, CDR2 SASEGT. Trimming cost V 1 base and J 5 bases, with 11 bases left between them. The CDR3 totals 15 residues. CDR3 sequence: CASSEVGGINEKLFF. In nucleotides, the CDR3 is TGTGCCAGCAGTGAAGTTGGGGGGATAAATGAAAAACTGTTTTTT.

The CDR3 reads CASSRSDRNTEAFF. CDR3 sequence (DNA): TGCGCCAGCAGTCGCTCGGACAGAAACACTGAAGCTTTCTTT. The chain recombines TRBV10-2 with TRBJ1-1, with D perhaps TRBD1 (6 bases). Between the trimmed V and J ends, which lost 5 bases and 2 bases, there was a span of 12 bases. Germline V gene lookup returns CDR1 WSHSY and CDR2 SAAADI. There are 14 residues in the CDR3.

The chain is built from TRBV12-5 and TRBJ2-7, with D unresolved. The length of the CDR3 is 14 residues. The germline CDR1 and CDR2 sequences are LGHNT and FRNRAP. Deletions cut 0 bases from V and 0 bases from J, with 6 bases between. The CDR3 nucleotides read TGTGCTAGTGGTTTGGTCCCAGACTCCTACGAGCAGTACTTC. Translation: CASGLVPDSYEQYF.

V is TRBV6-1 and J is TRBJ2-7, with 7 bases identical to TRBD2. Trimming took 3 bases from V and 5 from J; bases not matched to a gene: 10. This CDR3 contains 15 residues. Germline CDR1 is MNHNS and CDR2 is SASEGT. This CDR3 is CASSERGGSLDEQYF. CDR3 coding DNA: TGTGCCAGCAGTGAGAGGGGCGGGAGTTTGGACGAGCAGTACTTC.

This clone appeared a few times. The chain joins TRBV24-1 to TRBJ1-4; D not resolved. V was shortened by 5 bases and J by 4 bases, with 16 bases between the two germline ends. Germline CDR1 and CDR2: KGHDR and SFDVKD. There are 16 residues in the CDR3. The CDR3 DNA sequence: TGTGCCACCAGTGCGGGAACACCGCTCAATAATGAAAAACTGTTTTTT. Translation gives CATSAGTPLNNEKLFF.

The rearrangement uses TRBV5-4 and TRBJ2-6, with 13 bases identical to TRBD2. This CDR3 contains 19 residues. The germline CDR1 and CDR2 sequences are SGHNT and YYREEE (reference sequence). Germline trimming cut 0 bases from V and 0 bases from J; bases unmatched to any gene: 3. CDR3 sequence reads: CASSLGRTSGSSGANVLTF. The CDR3 nucleotides read TGTGCCAGCAGCTTGGGTCGGACTAGCGGGAGCTCTGGGGCCAACGTCCTGACTTTC. Full variable domain (rest looked up from reference TRBV5-4 and TRBJ2-6): ETGVTQSPTHLIKTRGQQVTLRCSSQSGHNTVSWYQQALGQGPQFIFQYYREEENGRGNFPPRFSGLQFPNYSSELNVNALELDDSALYLCASSLGRTSGSSGANVLTFGAGSRLTVL.

The rearrangement links TRBV3-1 (or the pseudogene TRBV3-2) to TRBJ2-3; D is undetermined. Per the germline V gene, CDR1 is LGHDT and CDR2 is YNNKEL (reference sequence). Trimming stripped 3 bases from V and 3 bases from J, with 1 base between. This CDR3 has 11 residues. Here the CDR3 reads CASSQTDTQYF. Here the CDR3 DNA reads TGTGCCAGCAGCCAGACAGATACGCAGTATTTT.

The chain has TRBV7-9 and TRBJ1-3; the D is unclear. V lost 0 bases to trimming and J lost 0 bases, with 9 bases between them. The CDR3 covers 16 residues. Per germline, CDR1 SEHNR and CDR2 FQNEAQ (reference sequence). CDR3 in amino acids: CASSLALVSSGNTIYF. CDR3 nucleotides: TGTGCCAGCAGCTTAGCGTTGGTAAGCTCTGGAAACACCATATATTTT.

The CDR3 region is CAWSVRNTIYF. In DNA, the CDR3 is TGTGCCTGGAGTGTGAGGAACACCATATATTTT. The chain combines TRBV30 with TRBJ1-3; D call uncertain. Trimming pared 0 bases from V and 7 bases from J, leaving 4 bases between. The CDR3 runs to 11 residues. Looked up from germline, CDR1 is GTSNPN and CDR2 is SVGIG (reference sequence).

The chain carries TRBV27 and TRBJ2-7; a possible D gene is TRBD1 (6 bases). Germline CDR1 reads MNHEY; CDR2 reads SMNVEV (reference sequence). V dropped 5 bases and J dropped 2 bases, with 16 bases sitting between them. This CDR3 region has 15 residues. The CDR3 DNA reads TGTGCCAGCAGTCCCAACCTACGACAGGCCTACGAGCAGTACTTC. Translation gives CASSPNLRQAYEQYF.

The chain joins TRBV18 to TRBJ2-5; TRBD2 matches 7 bases. The CDR3 length is 11 residues. CDR1 KGHSH and CDR2 LQKENI come from the germline V gene. The trim removed 6 bases at V and 5 bases at J, leaving 0 bases unmatched. This CDR3 is CASSGGETQYF. In nucleotides, the CDR3 is TGTGCCAGCTCGGGAGGGGAGACCCAGTACTTC.

The chain links TRBV2 to TRBJ2-7; a weak D match, TRBD1 (6 bases). Trimming cost V 6 bases and J 6 bases, with 24 bases left between them. CDR1 is SNHLY, CDR2 FYNNEI, per germline. The CDR3 is 16 amino acids. The CDR3 loop is CASRNNRGQKGSEQYF. In nucleotides, the CDR3 is TGTGCCAGCAGGAACAACCGGGGACAAAAGGGGTCCGAGCAGTACTTC.

There are a few counts of this clone. This chain links TRBV27 with TRBJ2-7; D may correspond to TRBD1 or TRBD2 (5 bases each). The germline CDR1 and CDR2 sequences are MNHEY and SMNVEV (reference sequence). Trimming cost V 2 bases and J 3 bases, with 8 bases left between them. CDR3 size: 13 residues. The CDR3 protein is CASSLDGGYEQYF. For the CDR3, the DNA is TGTGCCAGCAGTTTAGATGGGGGCTACGAGCAGTACTTC.

This rearrangement joins TRBV27 to TRBJ1-5, with 8 nucleotides matching TRBD1. Germline trimming cut 1 base from V and 7 bases from J; bases unmatched to any gene: 18. The CDR3 is made up of 19 amino acids. Germline V gene data show CDR1 as MNHEY and CDR2 as SMNVEV (reference sequence). Here the CDR3 reads CASSLFSGQVLGGGQPQHF. Here the CDR3 DNA reads TGTGCCAGCAGTTTATTCTCGGGACAGGTGTTGGGGGGTGGGCAGCCCCAGCATTTT.

V usage is TRBV6-6 and J usage is TRBJ1-2; 9 nucleotides line up with TRBD1. CDR1 and CDR2 (germline): MNHNY, SVGAGI (reference sequence). V shed 4 bases, J shed 7 bases, and the junction held 10 bases outside the gene matches. The CDR3 has 15 residues. The CDR3 here is CASSLGQGSLSGYTF. As DNA, the CDR3 is TGTGCCAGCAGTTTGGGACAGGGATCTCTTAGTGGCTACACCTTC.

V gene TRBV7-9 combines with J gene TRBJ2-2; 12 bases match TRBD2. Germline V CDR1 and CDR2: SEHNR, FQNEAQ (reference sequence). V trimming: 5 bases; J trimming: 6 bases; junction bases outside the gene matches: 10. The CDR3 runs 17 residues. In nucleotides, the CDR3 is TGTGCCAGCAGCCCGAGACTAGCGGGAGAGCCCCCCGGGGAGCTGTTTTTT. Its protein product is CASSPRLAGEPPGELFF.

The rearrangement uses TRBV9 and TRBJ2-5, with 8 positions matching TRBD1. Trimming at V came to 4 bases and at J to 6 bases, leaving 5 bases not matched to a gene. This CDR3 is built from 13 residues. CDR1 and CDR2 from the germline V gene are SGDLS and YYNGEE. The chain's CDR3 is CASSSQGAQTQYF. The CDR3 nucleotides read TGTGCCAGCAGCTCCCAGGGGGCGCAGACCCAGTACTTC. The whole variable domain, filled in from reference TRBV9 and TRBJ2-5, reads DSGVTQTPKHLITATGQRVTLRCSPRSGDLSVYWYQQSLDQGLQFLIQYYNGEERAKGNILERFSAQQFPDLHSELNLSSLELGDSALYFCASSSQGAQTQYFGPGTRLLVL.

The rearrangement links TRBV18 to TRBJ1-5; D is ambiguous. The length of the CDR3 is 15 residues. Per the germline V gene, CDR1 is KGHSH and CDR2 is LQKENI. V was shortened by 6 bases and J by 6 bases, with 18 bases between the two germline ends. CDR3 residues: CASSTGPLSGQPQHF. The DNA for the CDR3 is TGTGCCAGCTCGACCGGGCCCCTAAGTGGTCAGCCCCAGCATTTT.

This chain joins TRBV2 and TRBJ2-7; 8 nucleotides align to TRBD2. J lost 7 bases, V lost 8 bases, and 13 bases had no gene match. This CDR3 region has 14 residues. Germline values: CDR1 SNHLY, CDR2 FYNNEI. The CDR3 spells CASESRAGTREQYF. The CDR3 DNA is TGTGCCAGCGAGAGCCGGGCGGGGACTAGAGAGCAGTACTTC.

The genes are TRBV2 and TRBJ2-3; D is perhaps TRBD1 (6 bases). CDR3 length: 16 amino acids. CDR1 and CDR2 (germline): SNHLY, FYNNEI. V gave up 3 bases and J gave up 6 bases, with 19 bases separating them. CDR3 protein: CASSDLGHGFGDTQYF. The CDR3 DNA reads as TGTGCCAGCAGTGACCTGGGACACGGATTTGGGGATACGCAGTATTTT.